These 9 T cell receptor beta chains share one sample of origin, sequenced in a study of cytomegalovirus exposure and HLA in healthy donors. The PCR had 60 Vbeta and 13 Jbeta primers. Profiled with immunoSEQ multiplex PCR; TCRdb holds only in-frame clones, not every one. The sample carries some 120,000 clones, approximately 80% recorded once. Sequencing used PBMCs. The receptor source for this set is a male donor in good health and CMV-seronegative.

The chain joins TRBV6-4 to TRBJ1-2, with TRBD1 identical over 7 bases. Looked up from germline, CDR1 is MRHNA and CDR2 is SNTAGT. The CDR3 covers 14 residues. V was clipped by 5 bases and J by 4 bases; unmatched bases: 7. CDR3 residues: CASSSTGSGYGYTF. DNA of the CDR3: TGTGCCAGCAGTTCGACAGGGAGTGGCTATGGCTACACCTTC.

This clone has just a few counts. J is TRBJ1-2 and V is TRBV30; D is unresolved. CDR3 length: 11 residues. Germline CDR1 reads GTSNPN; CDR2 reads SVGIG (reference sequence). V lost 2 bases and J 4 bases, leaving 5 bases between the germline ends. The CDR3 region is CAWSRGYGYTF. DNA for the CDR3: TGTGCCTGGAGTCGAGGCTATGGCTACACCTTC.

V and J are TRBV5-4 and TRBJ1-1; 7 positions agree with TRBD1. The ends lost 9 bases at V and 1 base at J; junction bases unmatched: 9. Germline V lookup: CDR1 SGHNT, CDR2 YYREEE (reference sequence). The CDR3 runs 14 residues. The CDR3 region has the DNA TGTGCCATCCACTGGGACAGCCAGAACACTGAAGCTTTCTTT. Residues: CAIHWDSQNTEAFF.

This clone is labeled medium-sized (0.01 to 0.1%). The chain has TRBV30 and TRBJ2-7; 9 nucleotides match TRBD2. Unmatched junction bases numbered 12, after V lost 0 bases and J lost 0 bases. The germline V gene has CDR1 GTSNPN and CDR2 SVGIG (reference sequence). This CDR3 spans 18 amino acids. CDR3 sequence reads: CAWSVRGLAGPHSYEQYF. CDR3 nucleotides: TGTGCCTGGAGTGTACGGGGGCTAGCGGGACCCCACTCCTACGAGCAGTACTTC.

Note on this clone: One end of the junction is discordant with germline, which a read error may explain. V and J are TRBV5-4 and TRBJ2-6; the match to TRBD1 covers 8 bases. The CDR3 is 17 residues long. Germline CDR1 and CDR2: SGHNT and YYREEE (reference sequence). Here the CDR3 DNA reads TGTGCCAGCAGCCCGGGACAGGCGCTCTCTGGGGCCAACGGCCTGACTTTC. Its translation: CASSPGQALSGANGLTF. Full variable domain (outside the CDR3, taken from reference TRBV5-4 and TRBJ2-6): ETGVTQSPTHLIKTRGQQVTLRCSSQSGHNTVSWYQQALGQGPQFIFQYYREEENGRGNFPPRFSGLQFPNYSSELNVNALELDDSALYLCASSPGQALSGANGLTFGAGSRLTVL.

The CDR3 coding sequence is TGTGCCACCGCCGCGGGCAGCACCTACGAGCAGTACTTC. It yields the protein CATAAGSTYEQYF. The chain joins TRBV15 to TRBJ2-5, with D maybe TRBD2 (5 bases). Gene TRBJ2-7 matches the end of the DNA better, so the J call may be wrong. Per germline, CDR1 LNHNV and CDR2 YYDKDF (reference sequence). The CDR3 has 13 amino acids.

As concerns this clone: The same CDR3 arises from other DNA sequences in this sample as well. V usage is TRBV5-1 and J usage is TRBJ2-1; TRBD2 aligns across 7 bases. Germline CDR1 is SGHRS and CDR2 is YFSETQ. This CDR3 contains 15 residues. V gave up 0 bases and J gave up 3 bases; unmatched junction bases: 3. CDR3 DNA sequence: TGCGCCAGCAGCTTGGGCCTAGCGGACTACAATGAGCAGTTCTTC. Translating gives CASSLGLADYNEQFF.

The CDR3 is CAWSGADGGYSNQPQHF. CDR3 DNA: TGTGCCTGGAGTGGGGCAGATGGTGGATATAGCAATCAGCCCCAGCATTTT. J is TRBJ1-5 and V is TRBV30, with D hard to call. The CDR3 has 17 residues. Germline loops: CDR1 GTSNPN, CDR2 SVGIG (reference sequence). V was cut by 1 base and J by 0 bases, with 16 bases left in between.

This chain joins TRBV2 and TRBJ2-1; TRBD2 matches at 12 bases. Germline loops: CDR1 SNHLY, CDR2 FYNNEI. This CDR3 spans 16 amino acids. J lost 7 bases, V lost 1 base, and 5 bases had no gene match. CDR3 sequence reads: CASSEVGTSGRNEQFF. The DNA of the CDR3 is TGTGCCAGCAGTGAAGTCGGGACTAGCGGGCGGAATGAGCAGTTCTTC.